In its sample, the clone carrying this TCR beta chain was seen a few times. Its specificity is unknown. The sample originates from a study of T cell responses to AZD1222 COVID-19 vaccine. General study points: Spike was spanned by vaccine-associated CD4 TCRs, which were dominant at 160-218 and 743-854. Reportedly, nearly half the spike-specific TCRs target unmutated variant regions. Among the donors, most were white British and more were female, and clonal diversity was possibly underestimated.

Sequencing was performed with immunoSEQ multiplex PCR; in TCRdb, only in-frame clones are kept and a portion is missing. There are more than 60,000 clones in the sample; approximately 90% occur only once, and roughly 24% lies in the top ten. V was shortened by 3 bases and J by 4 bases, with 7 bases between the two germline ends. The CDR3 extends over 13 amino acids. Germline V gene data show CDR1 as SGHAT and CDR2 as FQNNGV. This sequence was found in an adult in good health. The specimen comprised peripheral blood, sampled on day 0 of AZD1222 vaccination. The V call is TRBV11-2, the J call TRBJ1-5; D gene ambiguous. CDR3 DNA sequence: TGTGCCAGCAGCTTTAATCGGAATCAGCCCCAGCATTTT. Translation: CASSFNRNQPQHF. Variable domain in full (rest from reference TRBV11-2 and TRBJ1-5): EAGVAQSPRYKIIEKRQSVAFWCNPISGHATLYWYQQILGQGPKLLIQFQNNGVVDDSQLPKDRFSAERLKGVDSTLKIQPAKLEDSAVYLCASSFNRNQPQHFGDGTRLSIL.